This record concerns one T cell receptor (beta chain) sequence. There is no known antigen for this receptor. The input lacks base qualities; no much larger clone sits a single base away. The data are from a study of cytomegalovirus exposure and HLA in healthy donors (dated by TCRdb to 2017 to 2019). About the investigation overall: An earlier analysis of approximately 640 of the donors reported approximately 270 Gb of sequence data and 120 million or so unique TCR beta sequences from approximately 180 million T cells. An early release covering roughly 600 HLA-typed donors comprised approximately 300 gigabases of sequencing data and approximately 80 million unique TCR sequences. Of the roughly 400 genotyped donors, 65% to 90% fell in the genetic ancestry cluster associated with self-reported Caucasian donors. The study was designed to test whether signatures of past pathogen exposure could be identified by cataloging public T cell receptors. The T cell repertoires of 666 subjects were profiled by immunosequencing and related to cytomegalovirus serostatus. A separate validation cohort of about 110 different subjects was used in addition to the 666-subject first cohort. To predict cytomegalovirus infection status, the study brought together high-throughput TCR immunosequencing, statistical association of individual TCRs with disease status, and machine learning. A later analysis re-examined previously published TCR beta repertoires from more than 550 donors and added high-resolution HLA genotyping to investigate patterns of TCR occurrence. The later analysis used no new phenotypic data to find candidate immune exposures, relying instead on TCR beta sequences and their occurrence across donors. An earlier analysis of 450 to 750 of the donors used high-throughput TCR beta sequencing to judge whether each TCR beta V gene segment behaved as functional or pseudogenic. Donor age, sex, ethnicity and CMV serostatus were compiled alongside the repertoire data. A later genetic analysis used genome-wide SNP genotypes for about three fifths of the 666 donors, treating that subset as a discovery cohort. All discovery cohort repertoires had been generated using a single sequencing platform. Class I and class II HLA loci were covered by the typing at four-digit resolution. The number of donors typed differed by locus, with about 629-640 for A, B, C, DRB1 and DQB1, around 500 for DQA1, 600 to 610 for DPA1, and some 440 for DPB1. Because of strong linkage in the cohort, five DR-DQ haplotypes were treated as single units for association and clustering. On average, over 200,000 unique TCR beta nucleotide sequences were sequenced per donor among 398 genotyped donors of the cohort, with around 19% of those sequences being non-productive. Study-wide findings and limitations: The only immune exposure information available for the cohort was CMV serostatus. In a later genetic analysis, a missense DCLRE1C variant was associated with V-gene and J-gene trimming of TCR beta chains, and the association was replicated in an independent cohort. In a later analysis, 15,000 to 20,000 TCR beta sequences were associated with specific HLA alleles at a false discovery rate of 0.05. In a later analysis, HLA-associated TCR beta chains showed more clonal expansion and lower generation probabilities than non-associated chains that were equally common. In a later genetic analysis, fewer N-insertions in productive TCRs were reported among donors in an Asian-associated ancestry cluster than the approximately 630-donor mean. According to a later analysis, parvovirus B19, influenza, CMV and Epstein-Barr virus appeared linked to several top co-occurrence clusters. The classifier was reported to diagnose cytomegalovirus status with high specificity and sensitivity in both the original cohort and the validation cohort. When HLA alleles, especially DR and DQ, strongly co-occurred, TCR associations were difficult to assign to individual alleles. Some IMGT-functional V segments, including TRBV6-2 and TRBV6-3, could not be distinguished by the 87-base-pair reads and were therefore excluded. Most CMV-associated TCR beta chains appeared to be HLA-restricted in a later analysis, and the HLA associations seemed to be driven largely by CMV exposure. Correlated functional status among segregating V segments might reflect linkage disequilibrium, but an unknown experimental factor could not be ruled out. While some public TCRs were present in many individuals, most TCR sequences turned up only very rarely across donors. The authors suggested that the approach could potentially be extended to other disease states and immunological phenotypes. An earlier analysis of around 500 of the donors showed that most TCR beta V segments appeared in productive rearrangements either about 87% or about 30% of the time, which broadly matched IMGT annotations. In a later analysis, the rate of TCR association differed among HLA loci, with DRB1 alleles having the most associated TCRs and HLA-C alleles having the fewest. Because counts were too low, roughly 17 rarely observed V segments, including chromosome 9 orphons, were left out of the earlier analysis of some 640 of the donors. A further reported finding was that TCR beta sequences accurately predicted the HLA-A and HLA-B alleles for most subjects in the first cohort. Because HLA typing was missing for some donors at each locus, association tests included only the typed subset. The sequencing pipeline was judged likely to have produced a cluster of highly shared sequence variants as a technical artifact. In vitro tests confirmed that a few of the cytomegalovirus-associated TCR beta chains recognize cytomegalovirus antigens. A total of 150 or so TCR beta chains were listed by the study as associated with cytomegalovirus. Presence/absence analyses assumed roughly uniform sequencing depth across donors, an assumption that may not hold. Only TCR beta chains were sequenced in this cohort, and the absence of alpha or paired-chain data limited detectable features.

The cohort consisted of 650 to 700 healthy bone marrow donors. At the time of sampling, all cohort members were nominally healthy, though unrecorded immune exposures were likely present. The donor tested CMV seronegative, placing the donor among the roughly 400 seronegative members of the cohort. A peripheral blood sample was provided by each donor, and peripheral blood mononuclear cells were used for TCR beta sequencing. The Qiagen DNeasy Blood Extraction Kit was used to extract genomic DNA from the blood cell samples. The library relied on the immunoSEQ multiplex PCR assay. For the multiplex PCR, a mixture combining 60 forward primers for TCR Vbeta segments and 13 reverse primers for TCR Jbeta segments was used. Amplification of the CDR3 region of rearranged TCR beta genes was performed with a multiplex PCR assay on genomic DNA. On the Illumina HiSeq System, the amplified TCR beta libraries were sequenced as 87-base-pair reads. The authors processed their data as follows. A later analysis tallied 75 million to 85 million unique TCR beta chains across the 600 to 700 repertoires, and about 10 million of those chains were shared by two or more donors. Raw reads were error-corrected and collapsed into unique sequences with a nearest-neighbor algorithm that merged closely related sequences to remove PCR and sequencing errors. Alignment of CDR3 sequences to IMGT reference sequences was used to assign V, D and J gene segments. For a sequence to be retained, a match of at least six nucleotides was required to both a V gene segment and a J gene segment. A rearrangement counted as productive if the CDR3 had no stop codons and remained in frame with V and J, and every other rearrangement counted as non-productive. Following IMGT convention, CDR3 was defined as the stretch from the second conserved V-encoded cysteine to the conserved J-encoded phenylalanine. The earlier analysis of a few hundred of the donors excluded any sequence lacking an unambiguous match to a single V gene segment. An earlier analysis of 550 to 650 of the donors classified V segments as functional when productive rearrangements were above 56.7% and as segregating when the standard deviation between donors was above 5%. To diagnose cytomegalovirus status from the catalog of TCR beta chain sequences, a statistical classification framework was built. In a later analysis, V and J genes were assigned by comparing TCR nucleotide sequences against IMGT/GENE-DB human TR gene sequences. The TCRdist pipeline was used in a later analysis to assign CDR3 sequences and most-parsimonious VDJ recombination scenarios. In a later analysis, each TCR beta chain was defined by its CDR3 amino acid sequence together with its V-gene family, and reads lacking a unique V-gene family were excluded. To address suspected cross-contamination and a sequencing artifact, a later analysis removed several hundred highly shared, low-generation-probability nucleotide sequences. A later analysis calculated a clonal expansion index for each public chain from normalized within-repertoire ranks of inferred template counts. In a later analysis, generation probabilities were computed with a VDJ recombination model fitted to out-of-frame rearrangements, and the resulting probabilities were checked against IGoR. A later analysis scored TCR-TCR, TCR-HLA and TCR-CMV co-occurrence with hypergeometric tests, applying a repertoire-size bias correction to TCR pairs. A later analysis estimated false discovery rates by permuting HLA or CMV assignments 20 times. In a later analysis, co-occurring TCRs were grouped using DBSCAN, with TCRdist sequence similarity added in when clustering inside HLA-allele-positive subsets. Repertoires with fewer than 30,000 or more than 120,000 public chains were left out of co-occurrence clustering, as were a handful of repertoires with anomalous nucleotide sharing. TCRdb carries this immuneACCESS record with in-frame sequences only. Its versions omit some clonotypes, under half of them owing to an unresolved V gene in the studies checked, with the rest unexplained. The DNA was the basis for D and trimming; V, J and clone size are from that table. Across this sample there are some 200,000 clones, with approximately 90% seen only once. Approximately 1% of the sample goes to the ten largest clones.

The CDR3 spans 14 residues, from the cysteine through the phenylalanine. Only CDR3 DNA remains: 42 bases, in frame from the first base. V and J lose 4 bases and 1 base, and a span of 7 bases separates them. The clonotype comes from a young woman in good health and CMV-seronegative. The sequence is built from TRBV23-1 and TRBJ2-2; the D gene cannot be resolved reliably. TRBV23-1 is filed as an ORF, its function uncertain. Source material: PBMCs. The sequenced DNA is TGCGCCAGCAGTCTCACGGGGAACACCGGGGAGCTGTTTTTT. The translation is CASSLTGNTGELFF.